Listed here is a single TCR beta chain. No cognate antigen has been identified for it. Base qualities are not provided; no much larger clone lies one nucleotide away. Patients with a history of autoimmune disease or receiving systemic immunosuppression were excluded from the trial. Peripheral blood for TCR sequencing was collected from all dose cohorts at baseline, on cycle 4 day 1, and on cycle 7 day 1. The samples were taken from a phase I, first-in-human, multicenter, open-label dose-escalation trial of ivuxolimab. The trial enrolled adults with locally advanced or metastatic head and neck squamous cell, hepatocellular, melanoma or renal cell carcinoma. Before TCR sequencing, CD4+ and CD8+ T cells were separately sorted from peripheral blood. The data derive from a study of OX40 agonist ivuxolimab in advanced cancers. Looking at the study overall: Ivuxolimab was an agonistic, fully human IgG2 monoclonal antibody directed against OX40 (CD134), a costimulatory receptor. The paper covers the monotherapy dose-escalation part of the phase I ivuxolimab trial, which included N ≈ 50 patients. Patients were allowed to have had prior anti-PD-1, anti-PD-L1 or anti-CTLA-4 therapy, and 40% of the dose-escalation patients had previously received checkpoint inhibitors. Partial responses occurred in three dose-escalation patients: two with cutaneous melanoma and one with hepatocellular carcinoma. Intravenous ivuxolimab was administered to patients every 2 weeks at six dose levels: 0.01, 0.1, 0.3, 1.5, 3 and 10 mg/kg. The dose-escalation cohort was 80% to 90% male with a mean age of around 64 years, ranging from about 23 to 85. Peripheral TCRbeta sequencing was intended to test whether TCR sequence diversity was altered and clonal T-cell expansion was caused by ivuxolimab. Of the approximately 50 dose-escalation patients, hepatocellular carcinoma was present in about 20, melanoma in around 15, renal cell carcinoma in 9 and head and neck cancer in 9. Overall study outcomes, separate from this receptor: Which antigens the clonally expanded peripheral T cells were specific for was not determined. At doses from 0.1 to 3.0 mg/kg, clonal expansion was seen in both CD4+ and CD8+ blood T cells between baseline and week 6. Partial responders in the 0.1-3.0 mg/kg groups had among the lowest normalized peripheral clonal expansion, especially among CD8+ T cells. Low levels of normalized T-cell clonal expansion were also seen in some patients who did not respond. On average, CD8+ T cells showed more expanded clones than CD4+ T cells after ivuxolimab.

Genomic DNA was isolated from the sorted cells so that the TCRbeta CDR3 region could be sequenced. TCRbeta CDR3 regions were sequenced using the immunoSEQ Assay. This immuneACCESS table, as held by TCRdb, lists in-frame sequences with V and J called but not all clones. Of the missing ones, under half trace to an unresolved V gene in checked studies; the others have no known cause. Counted in this sample were approximately 120,000 clones; roughly 92% of them appeared once. In total, the top ten clones hold under 0.85% of the sample. Trimming costs V 5 bases and J 4 bases, and their ends lie 17 bases apart. CDR1 and CDR2 were assigned from the germline V gene as MDHEN and SYDVKM. The CDR3 covers 15 residues, taking in both the cysteine and the phenylalanine. The CDR3 DNA has 45 bases and is translated from base 1.

The chain uses TRBV28 and TRBJ1-2, with a tentative D gene TRBD1 over 6 matching bases. This sequence originates from an adult with an advanced solid tumor such as melanoma, head and neck, liver or kidney cancer. The sequencing used CD4+ or CD8+ T cells sorted from blood, collected in a trial of the OX40 agonist ivuxolimab. The CDR3 protein is CASSDSQGLGYGYTF. The nucleotide sequence reads as follows: TGTGCCAGCAGTGACAGTCAGGGGCTCGGCTATGGCTACACCTTC.